These 21 T cell receptor beta chains were all obtained from the same sample, sequenced in a study of cytomegalovirus exposure and HLA in healthy donors. 60 Vbeta and 13 Jbeta primers were used in PCR. Sequenced by immunoSEQ multiplex PCR; TCRdb stores in-frame clones only, minus some. Among 100,000 to 150,000 clones listed, approximately 72% were seen once. The sequenced material came from PBMCs. The source of these receptors is a human donor in good health.

J is TRBJ2-2 and V is TRBV25-1, with 7 nucleotides matching TRBD1. The CDR3 is 15 residues long. With 6 bases clipped from V and 1 base from J, the junction kept 5 bases outside the gene matches. CDR1 MGHDK and CDR2 SYGVNS come from the germline V gene. CDR3 in amino acids: CASRPRDRNTGELFF. CDR3 nucleotides: TGTGCCAGCAGGCCTCGGGACAGGAACACCGGGGAGCTGTTTTTT.

The genes are TRBV6-5 and TRBJ1-1; D is ambiguous. The CDR3 has 14 residues. V lost 2 bases and J lost 5, with 12 bases in between. CDR1 is MNHEY and CDR2 is SVGAGI in the germline V gene. The CDR3, as DNA: TGTGCCAGCAGTTACCGGGGTAGGTGGACTGAAGCTTTCTTT. Translated: CASSYRGRWTEAFF.

The chain employs TRBV10-3 and TRBJ2-1; 9 nucleotides align to TRBD2. Germline values: CDR1 ENHRY, CDR2 SYGVKD. The CDR3 runs 16 residues. Germline trimming cut 0 bases from V and 3 bases from J; bases unmatched to any gene: 3. CDR3 residues: CAISESGLAVYNEQFF. CDR3 sequence (DNA): TGTGCCATCAGTGAGTCGGGACTAGCTGTCTACAATGAGCAGTTCTTC.

The chain joins TRBV4-2 to TRBJ2-4; D possibly corresponds to TRBD2 (6 bases). Per germline, CDR1 LGHNA and CDR2 YNFKEQ. The CDR3 is made up of 16 amino acids. Deletions cut 1 base from V and 0 bases from J, with 10 bases between. CDR3 region: CASSQVDGRAKNIQYF. The DNA for the CDR3 is TGTGCCAGCAGCCAAGTTGACGGGAGAGCCAAAAACATTCAGTACTTC.

The chain employs TRBV4-3 and TRBJ2-7; D is unclear. Between the trimmed V and J ends, which lost 0 bases and 0 bases, there was a span of 6 bases. The CDR3 contains 14 residues. Germline V CDR1 and CDR2: LGHNA, YSLEER. The CDR3 region has the DNA TGCGCCAGCAGCCAAGACCGCAGCTCCTACGAGCAGTACTTC. Residues: CASSQDRSSYEQYF.

This clone was counted a single time. The rearrangement links TRBV9 to TRBJ1-1, with 9 bases aligning to TRBD1. The CDR3 has 14 residues. Germline V CDR1 and CDR2: SGDLS, YYNGEE. Germline trimming cut 2 bases from V and 5 bases from J; bases unmatched to any gene: 4. The CDR3 DNA reads TGTGCCAGCAGCGTTGGACAGGGGTTAACTGAAGCTTTCTTT. As protein: CASSVGQGLTEAFF.

The genes are TRBV7-9 and TRBJ2-7; D uncertain. Trimming removed 1 base at V and 3 bases at J, with 10 bases between. This CDR3 spans 14 amino acids. Germline V gene sequence: CDR1 SEHNR, CDR2 FQNEAQ (reference sequence). The CDR3: CASSLGEAYYEQYF. The CDR3 nucleotides read TGTGCCAGCAGCTTAGGAGAGGCCTACTACGAGCAGTACTTC.

This chain uses TRBV27 with TRBJ1-6, with D possibly being TRBD1 (5 bases). This CDR3 has 15 residues. The germline V gene has CDR1 MNHEY and CDR2 SMNVEV (reference sequence). The V gene lost 3 bases and the J gene lost 7 bases, with 13 bases spanning the gap. The CDR3 protein is CASSFRGHPNSPLHF. CDR3 coding DNA: TGTGCCAGCAGTTTTAGGGGTCACCCGAATTCACCCCTCCACTTT.

Of note for this clone: Germline and junction disagree at one end, which may indicate a read error. This sample includes further DNA sequences coding for the same CDR3. The chain is built from TRBV28 and TRBJ2-5; maybe TRBD1 (6 bases). The CDR3 has 15 residues. The germline V gene has CDR1 MDHEN and CDR2 SYDVKM. CDR3 amino acids: CASSLFGTPQETQYF. The CDR3 bases are TGTGCCAGCAGTTTGTTCGGGACACCTCAAGAAACCCAGTACTTC.

The chain recombines TRBV7-8 with TRBJ1-5, with 10 bases matching TRBD1. CDR1 is SGHVS, CDR2 FQNEAQ, per germline. The CDR3 has 17 amino acids. V trimming: 1 base; J trimming: 6 bases; junction bases outside the gene matches: 9. Here the CDR3 DNA reads TGTGCCAGCAGCTTAGGGTCCGGGACAGGGGCCAGTCAGCCCCAGCATTTT. Translation gives CASSLGSGTGASQPQHF. Complete variable domain (other parts from reference TRBV7-8 and TRBJ1-5): GAGVSQSPRYKVAKRGQDVALRCDPISGHVSLFWYQQALGQGPEFLTYFQNEAQLDKSGLPSDRFFAERPEGSVSTLKIQRTQQEDSAVYLCASSLGSGTGASQPQHFGDGTRLSIL.

CDR3 DNA: TGCGCCAGCAGTCCAGGACTAGTCGCAGATACGCAGTATTTT. It encodes CASSPGLVADTQYF. The rearrangement joins TRBV5-1 to TRBJ2-3, with 7 bases aligning to TRBD2. The junction had 7 bases not matched to a gene; V was cut back by 5 bases and J by 4 bases. The CDR3 is made up of 14 amino acids. Germline assignment: CDR1 SGHRS and CDR2 YFSETQ.

The V and J genes are TRBV27 and TRBJ2-7, with 7 positions matching TRBD2. Germline CDR1 and CDR2: MNHEY and SMNVEV (reference sequence). V trimming: 0 bases; J trimming: 5 bases; junction bases outside the gene matches: 7. This CDR3 is built from 15 residues. The CDR3 DNA follows: TGTGCCAGCAGTTTATCGGCAGGGAGGGATGACGAGCAGTACTTC. This sequence encodes CASSLSAGRDDEQYF.

This chain joins TRBV30 and TRBJ2-5; D is perhaps TRBD2 (5 bases). V was trimmed by 3 bases and J by 5 bases, leaving 16 bases between them. The CDR3 spans 14 residues. Germline CDR1 is GTSNPN and CDR2 is SVGIG (reference sequence). In DNA form, the CDR3 reads TGTGCCTGGAGCGGTTCGGGGAGCGGCGAGACCCAGTACTTC. This gives the protein CAWSGSGSGETQYF.

V usage is TRBV28 and J usage is TRBJ2-5, with D maybe TRBD1 (6 bases). Germline assignment: CDR1 MDHEN and CDR2 SYDVKM. This CDR3 is 14 amino acids long. The ends were cut back, 3 bases at V and 7 bases at J, with 15 bases in the middle. The chain's CDR3 is CASSFRGRTVTQYF. The CDR3, as DNA: TGTGCCAGCAGTTTCAGGGGCAGGACGGTGACCCAGTACTTC.

The CDR3 spells CASSLADSPLHF. In nucleotides, the CDR3 is TGCGCCAGCAGTTTAGCTGATTCACCCCTCCACTTT. The chain links TRBV10-2 to TRBJ1-6; D remains unclear. From germline, CDR1 is WSHSY and CDR2 SAAADI. The V end lost 5 bases, the J end lost 8 bases, and 7 bases lay between the germline ends. This CDR3 spans 12 amino acids.

The V and J genes are TRBV11-1 and TRBJ2-1, with D possibly matching TRBD1 (5 bases). The V gene's germline CDR1 is SGHAT and CDR2 FQDESV (reference sequence). Trimming took off 1 base at V and 4 bases at J, with 14 bases between the two ends. The CDR3 loop spans 16 amino acids. The CDR3 region is CASSLGPTGSYNEQFF. DNA for the CDR3: TGTGCCAGCAGCTTAGGCCCAACAGGATCTTACAATGAGCAGTTCTTC.

Turning to this clone: The final CDR3 position lacks the conserved phenylalanine or tryptophan, pointing to a likely read error. No DNA is shown, since the ends of the CDR3 on it are uncertain; the CDR3 is the one TCRdb lists. In the same sample, other DNA sequences code for this CDR3. J is TRBJ2-7 and V is TRBV5-1; whether TRBD1, the table's D call, matches the DNA was not checked. A total of 12 residues make up the CDR3, ends included. Germline values: CDR1 SGHRS, CDR2 YFSETQ. The CDR3 region is CASSRTGTDLLS.

This chain uses TRBV7-2 with TRBJ1-4, with 10 bases lining up with TRBD1. CDR1 is SGHTA and CDR2 is FQGNSA in the germline V gene. The CDR3 extends over 16 amino acids. The J segment lost 11 bases and the V segment lost 2 bases, leaving 11 bases of the junction unmatched. In DNA form, the CDR3 reads TGTGCCAGCAGCTTAAGTCCGGGACAGGGGACGGAGAAACTGTTTTTT. Residues: CASSLSPGQGTEKLFF. Full variable domain (remainder filled in from reference TRBV7-2 and TRBJ1-4): GAGVSQSPSNKVTEKGKDVELRCDPISGHTALYWYRQSLGQGLEFLIYFQGNSAPDKSGLPSDRFSAERTGGSVSTLTIQRTQQEDSAVYLCASSLSPGQGTEKLFFGSGTQLSVL.

This chain joins TRBV11-2 and TRBJ2-1, with 8 bases lining up with TRBD2. The CDR3 length is 15 residues. CDR1 and CDR2 (germline): SGHAT, FQNNGV. The ends lost 5 bases at V and 7 bases at J; junction bases unmatched: 10. The CDR3 loop reads CASSPLRGVENEQFF. CDR3 DNA sequence: TGTGCCAGCAGCCCCCTGCGGGGGGTTGAAAATGAGCAGTTCTTC.

V usage is TRBV23-1 and J usage is TRBJ2-1, with D perhaps matching TRBD1 (5 bases). TRBV23-1 is an open reading frame whose function is uncertain. There are 14 residues in the CDR3. The ends were cut back, 2 bases at V and 14 bases at J, with 19 bases in the middle. The CDR3 sequence: CASSQPRSGRRKFF. CDR3 sequence (DNA): TGCGCCAGCAGTCAACCTCGTTCAGGGCGCCGGAAGTTCTTC.

The chain is built from TRBV5-6 and TRBJ2-5, with 7 bases aligning to TRBD1. TRBJ2-7 explains the end of the DNA better; the J call may be wrong. CDR3 length equals 15 residues. Germline CDR1 is SGHDT and CDR2 is YYEEEE. CDR3 protein: CASSAGQDPSYEQYF. CDR3 in DNA: TGTGCCAGCAGCGCCGGACAGGACCCCTCCTACGAGCAGTACTTC.